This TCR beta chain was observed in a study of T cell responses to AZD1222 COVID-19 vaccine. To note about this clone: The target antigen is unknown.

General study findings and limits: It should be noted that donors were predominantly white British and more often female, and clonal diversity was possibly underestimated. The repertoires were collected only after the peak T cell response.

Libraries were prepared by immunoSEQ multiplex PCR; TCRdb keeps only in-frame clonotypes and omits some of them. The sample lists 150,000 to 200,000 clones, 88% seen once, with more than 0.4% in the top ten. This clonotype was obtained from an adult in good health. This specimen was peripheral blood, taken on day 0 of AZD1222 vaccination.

CDR3 sequence (DNA): TGTGCCAGCAGCCCCCGACAGAACACTGAAGCTTTCTTT. Translating gives CASSPRQNTEAFF. The chain recombines TRBV9 with TRBJ1-1; D remains ambiguous. The CDR3 contains 13 residues. Germline-derived CDR1 and CDR2 are SGDLS and YYNGEE. With 4 bases removed from V and 1 base from J, the gap between germline ends came to 8 bases.